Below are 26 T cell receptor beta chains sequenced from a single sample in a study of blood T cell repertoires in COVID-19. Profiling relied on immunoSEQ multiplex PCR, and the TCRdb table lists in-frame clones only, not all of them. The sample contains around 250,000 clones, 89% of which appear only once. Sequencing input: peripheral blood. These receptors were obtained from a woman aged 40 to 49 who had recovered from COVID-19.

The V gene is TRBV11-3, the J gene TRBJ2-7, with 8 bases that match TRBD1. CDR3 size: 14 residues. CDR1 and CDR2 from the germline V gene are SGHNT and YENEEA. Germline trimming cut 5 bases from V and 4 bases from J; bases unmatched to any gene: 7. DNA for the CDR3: TGTGCCAGCAGCCCGTCGGACAGGGAGTACGAGCAGTACTTC. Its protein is CASSPSDREYEQYF.

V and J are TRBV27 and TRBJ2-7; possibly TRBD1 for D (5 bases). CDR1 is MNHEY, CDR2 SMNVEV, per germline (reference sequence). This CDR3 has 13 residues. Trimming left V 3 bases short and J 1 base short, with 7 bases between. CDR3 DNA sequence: TGTGCCAGCAGTTTTCGACAGTCCTACGAGCAGTACTTC. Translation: CASSFRQSYEQYF.

CDR3 in DNA: TGTGCCTGGAGATCGGGGGAGTTAAACACCGGGGAGCTGTTTTTT. Its protein product is CAWRSGELNTGELFF. The chain has TRBV30 and TRBJ2-2, with a weak D call TRBD2 (6 bases). From germline, CDR1 is GTSNPN and CDR2 SVGIG (reference sequence). The V end lost 3 bases, the J end lost 2 bases, and 13 bases lay between the germline ends. The CDR3 runs to 15 residues. The whole variable domain, filled in from reference TRBV30 and TRBJ2-2, reads SQTIHQWPATLVQPVGSPLSLECTVEGTSNPNLYWYRQAAGRGLQLLFYSVGIGQISSEVPQNLSASRPQDRQFILSSKKLLLSDSGFYLCAWRSGELNTGELFFGEGSRLTVL.

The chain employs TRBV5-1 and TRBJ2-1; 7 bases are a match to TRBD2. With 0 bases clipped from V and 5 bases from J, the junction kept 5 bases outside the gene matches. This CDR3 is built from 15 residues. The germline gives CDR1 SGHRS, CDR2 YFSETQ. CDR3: CASSLGLAENNEQFF. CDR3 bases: TGCGCCAGCAGCTTGGGGCTAGCGGAGAACAATGAGCAGTTCTTC.

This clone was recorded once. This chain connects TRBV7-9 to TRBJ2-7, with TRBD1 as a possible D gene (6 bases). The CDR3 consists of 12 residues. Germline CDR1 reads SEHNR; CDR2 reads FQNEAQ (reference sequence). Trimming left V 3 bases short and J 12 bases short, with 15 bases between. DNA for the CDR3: TGTGCCAGCAGCTTGATAGTAACAGGGTTGTACTTC. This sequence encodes CASSLIVTGLYF.

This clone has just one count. The chain's CDR3 is CSVEPRGRPGELFF. The CDR3 DNA is TGCAGCGTTGAACCCAGGGGGCGCCCCGGGGAGCTGTTTTTT. This chain uses TRBV29-1 with TRBJ2-2; TRBD1 agrees at 8 bases. The ends lost 2 bases at V and 6 bases at J; junction bases unmatched: 5. Germline CDR1 SQVTM, CDR2 ANQGSEA. This CDR3 has 14 amino acids.

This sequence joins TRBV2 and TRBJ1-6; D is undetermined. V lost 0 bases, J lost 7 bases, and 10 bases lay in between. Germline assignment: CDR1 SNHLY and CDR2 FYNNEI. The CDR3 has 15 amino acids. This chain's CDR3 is CASSEALRENSPLHF. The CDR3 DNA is TGTGCCAGCAGTGAAGCGTTGAGGGAGAATTCACCCCTCCACTTT.

The CDR3 is CASSSGTSGSEQFF. The DNA of the CDR3 is TGTGCCAGCAGCTCAGGGACTAGCGGGAGTGAGCAGTTCTTC. The chain combines TRBV11-1 with TRBJ2-1, with 14 nucleotides matching TRBD2. Germline V gene lookup returns CDR1 SGHAT and CDR2 FQDESV (reference sequence). The CDR3 length is 14 residues. Trimming at V came to 4 bases and at J to 9 bases, leaving 2 bases not matched to a gene.

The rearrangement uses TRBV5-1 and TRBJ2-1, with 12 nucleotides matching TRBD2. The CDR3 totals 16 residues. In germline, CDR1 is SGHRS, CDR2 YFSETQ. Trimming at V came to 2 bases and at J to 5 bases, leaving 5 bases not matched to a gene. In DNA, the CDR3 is TGCGCCAGCAGCTTCCTGACTAGCGGGGGTGACAATGAGCAGTTCTTC. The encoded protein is CASSFLTSGGDNEQFF.

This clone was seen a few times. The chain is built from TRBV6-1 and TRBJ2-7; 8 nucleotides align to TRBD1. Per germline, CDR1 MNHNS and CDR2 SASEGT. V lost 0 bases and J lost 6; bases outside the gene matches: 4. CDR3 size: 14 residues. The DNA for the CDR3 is TGTGCCAGCAGTGAAGCCGGACAGGGCCGCGAGCAGTACTTC. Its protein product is CASSEAGQGREQYF.

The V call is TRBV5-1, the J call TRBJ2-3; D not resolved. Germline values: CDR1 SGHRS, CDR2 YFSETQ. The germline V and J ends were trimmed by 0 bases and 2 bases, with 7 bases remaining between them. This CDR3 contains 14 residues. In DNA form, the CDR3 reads TGCGCCAGCAGCTTGGGTGAGGTCACAGATACGCAGTATTTT. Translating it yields CASSLGEVTDTQYF.

The CDR3 sequence: CASSLGLAGIPGQFF. CDR3 nucleotide sequence: TGTGCCAGCAGCTTAGGGCTAGCGGGAATCCCGGGGCAGTTCTTC. The V call is TRBV7-9, the J call TRBJ2-1; 9 bases align to TRBD2. Germline loops: CDR1 SEHNR, CDR2 FQNEAQ (reference sequence). Germline trimming cut 1 base from V and 12 bases from J; bases unmatched to any gene: 10. CDR3 size: 15 residues.

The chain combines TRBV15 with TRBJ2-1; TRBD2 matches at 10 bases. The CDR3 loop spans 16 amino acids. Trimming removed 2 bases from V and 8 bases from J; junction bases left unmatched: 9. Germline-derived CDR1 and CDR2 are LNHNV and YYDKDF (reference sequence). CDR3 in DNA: TGTGCCACCAGCAGACGCTCCGGGACTAGCGAGGATGAGCAGTTCTTC. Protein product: CATSRRSGTSEDEQFF. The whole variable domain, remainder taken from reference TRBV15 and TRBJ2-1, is DAMVIQNPRYQVTQFGKPVTLSCSQTLNHNVMYWYQQKSSQAPKLLFHYYDKDFNNEADTPDNFQSRRPNTSFCFLDIRSPGLGDTAMYLCATSRRSGTSEDEQFFGPGTRLTVL.

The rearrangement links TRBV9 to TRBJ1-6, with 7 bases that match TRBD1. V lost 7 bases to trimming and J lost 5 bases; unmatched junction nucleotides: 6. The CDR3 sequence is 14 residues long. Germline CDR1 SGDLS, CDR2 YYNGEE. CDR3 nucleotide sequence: TGTGCCAGCTCTAGGCAGGGGGATAATTCACCCCTCCACTTT. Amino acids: CASSRQGDNSPLHF. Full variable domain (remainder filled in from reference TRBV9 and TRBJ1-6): DSGVTQTPKHLITATGQRVTLRCSPRSGDLSVYWYQQSLDQGLQFLIQYYNGEERAKGNILERFSAQQFPDLHSELNLSSLELGDSALYFCASSRQGDNSPLHFGNGTRLTVT.

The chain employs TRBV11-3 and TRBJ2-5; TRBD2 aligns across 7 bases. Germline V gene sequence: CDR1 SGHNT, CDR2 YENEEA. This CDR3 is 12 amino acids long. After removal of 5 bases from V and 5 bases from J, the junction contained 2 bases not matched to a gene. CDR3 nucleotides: TGTGCCAGCAGCGAAGCGGGGGAGACCCAGTACTTC. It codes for CASSEAGETQYF.

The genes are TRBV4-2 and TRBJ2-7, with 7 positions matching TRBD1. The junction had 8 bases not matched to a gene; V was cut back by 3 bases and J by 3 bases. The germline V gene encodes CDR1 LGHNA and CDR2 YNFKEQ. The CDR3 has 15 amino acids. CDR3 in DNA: TGTGCCAGCAGCCAGTATCCGACAGGGAACTACGAGCAGTACTTC. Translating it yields CASSQYPTGNYEQYF.

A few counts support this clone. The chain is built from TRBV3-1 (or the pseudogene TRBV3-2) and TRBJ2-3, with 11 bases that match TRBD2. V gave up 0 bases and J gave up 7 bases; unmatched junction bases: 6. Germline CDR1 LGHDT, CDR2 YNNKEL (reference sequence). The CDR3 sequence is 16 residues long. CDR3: CASSQDLAGGGNTQYF. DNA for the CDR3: TGTGCCAGCAGCCAAGATCTAGCGGGAGGTGGGAATACGCAGTATTTT.

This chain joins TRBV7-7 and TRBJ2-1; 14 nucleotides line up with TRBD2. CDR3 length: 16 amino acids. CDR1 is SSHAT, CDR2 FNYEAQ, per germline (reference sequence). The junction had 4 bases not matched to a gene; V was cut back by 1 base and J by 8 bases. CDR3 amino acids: CASSLGLAGGSDEQFF. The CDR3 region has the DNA TGTGCCAGCAGCTTAGGACTAGCGGGAGGGTCGGATGAGCAGTTCTTC.

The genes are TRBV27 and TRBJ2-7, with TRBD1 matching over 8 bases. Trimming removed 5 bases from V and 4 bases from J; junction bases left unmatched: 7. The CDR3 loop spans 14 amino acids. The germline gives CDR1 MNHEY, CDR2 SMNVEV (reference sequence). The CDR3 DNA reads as TGTGCCAGCAGTGCAGGACAGGGTGGTTACGAGCAGTACTTC. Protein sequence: CASSAGQGGYEQYF.

CDR3 amino acids: CAWRAGVGGDEQFF. CDR3 bases: TGTGCCTGGAGGGCGGGAGTCGGGGGCGATGAGCAGTTCTTC. The chain joins TRBV30 to TRBJ2-1, with D maybe TRBD2 (7 bases). This CDR3 is built from 14 residues. V lost 3 bases and J lost 8, with 17 bases in between. CDR1 is GTSNPN and CDR2 is SVGIG in the germline V gene (reference sequence).

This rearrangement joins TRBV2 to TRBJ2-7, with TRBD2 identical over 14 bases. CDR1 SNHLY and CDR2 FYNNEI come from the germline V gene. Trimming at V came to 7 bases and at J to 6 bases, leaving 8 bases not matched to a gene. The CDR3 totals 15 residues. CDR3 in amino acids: CASTPGGLAGVEQYF. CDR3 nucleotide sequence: TGTGCCAGCACCCCTGGGGGACTAGCGGGAGTCGAGCAGTACTTC.

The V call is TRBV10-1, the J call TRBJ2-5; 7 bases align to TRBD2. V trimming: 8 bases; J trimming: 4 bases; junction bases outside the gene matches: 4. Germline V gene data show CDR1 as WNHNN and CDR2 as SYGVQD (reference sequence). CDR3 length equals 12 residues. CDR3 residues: CASQRGVETQYF. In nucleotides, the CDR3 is TGCGCCAGCCAACGGGGGGTAGAGACCCAGTACTTC.

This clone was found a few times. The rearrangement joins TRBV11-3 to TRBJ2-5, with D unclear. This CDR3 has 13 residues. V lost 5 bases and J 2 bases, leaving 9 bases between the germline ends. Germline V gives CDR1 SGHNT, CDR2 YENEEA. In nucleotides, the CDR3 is TGTGCCAGCAGCCCCACCGGTCAAGAGACCCAGTACTTC. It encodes CASSPTGQETQYF. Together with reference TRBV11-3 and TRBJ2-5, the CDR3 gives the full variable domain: EAGVVQSPRYKIIEKKQPVAFWCNPISGHNTLYWYLQNLGQGPELLIRYENEEAVDDSQLPKDRFSAERLKGVDSTLKIQPAELGDSAVYLCASSPTGQETQYFGPGTRLLVL.

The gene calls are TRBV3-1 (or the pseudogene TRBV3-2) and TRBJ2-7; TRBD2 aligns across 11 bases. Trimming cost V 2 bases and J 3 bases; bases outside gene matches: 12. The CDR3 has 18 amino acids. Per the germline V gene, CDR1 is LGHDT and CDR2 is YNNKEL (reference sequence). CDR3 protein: CASSQPRVAGGAIYEQYF. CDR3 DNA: TGTGCCAGCAGCCAACCTCGCGTAGCGGGAGGGGCAATCTACGAGCAGTACTTC.

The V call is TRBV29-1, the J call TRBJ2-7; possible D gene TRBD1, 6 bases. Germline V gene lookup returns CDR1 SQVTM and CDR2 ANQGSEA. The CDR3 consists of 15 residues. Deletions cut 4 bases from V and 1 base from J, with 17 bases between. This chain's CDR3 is CSVVGPGTKSYEQYF. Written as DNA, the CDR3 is TGCAGCGTTGTGGGGCCGGGGACAAAATCCTACGAGCAGTACTTC.

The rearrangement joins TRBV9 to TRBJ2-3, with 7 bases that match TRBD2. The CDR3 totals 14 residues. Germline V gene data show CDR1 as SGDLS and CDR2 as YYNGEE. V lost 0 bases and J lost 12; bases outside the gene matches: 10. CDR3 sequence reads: CASSVAFAGTIQYF. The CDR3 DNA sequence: TGTGCCAGCAGCGTAGCTTTCGCCGGGACTATACAGTATTTT.